These T cell receptor beta chains were read from a single sample in a study of blood T cell repertoires in COVID-19. Assay used: immunoSEQ multiplex PCR; TCRdb lists only in-frame clones, some missing. The sample yields roughly 310,000 clones, about 90% seen once. The specimen sequenced was peripheral blood. The receptors were sampled from a woman aged 25 to 39 with COVID-19, enrolled during active disease. The CDR3 runs from the conserved cysteine through the conserved F or W. Fields, in order: V gene, CDR3 protein.

TRBV19 | CASSMRSGTGDYEQYF
TRBV5-5 | CASSGTSVTSTDTQYF
TRBV6-5 | CASSRPGGNTEAFF
TRBV9 | CASSDGLAGVETQYF
TRBV6-5 | CASASSGGSTYEQYF
TRBV19 | CASSKPGTPNEKLFF
TRBV2 | CASSVLAYEQYF
TRBV6-6 | CASSYGQLYEQYF
TRBV27 | CASSLSGPWGETQYF
TRBV5-6 | CASSWGQVVVAKNIQYF
TRBV6-1 | CASSDGLAGDTQYF
TRBV5-1 | CASSFLPGQSNEKLFF
TRBV11-2 | CASSLVGGNFEAFF
TRBV12-5 | CASGPGLPEQFF
TRBV19 | CASSIGRTGDLGDSGNTIYF
TRBV30 | CASKKSGGANEKLFF
TRBV27 | CASRRNRGGQPQHF
TRBV6-6 | CASSYQGDNYGYTF
TRBV3-1/TRBV3-2 | CASSRTGGRSSGNTIYF
TRBV28 | CASPGGTGELFF
TRBV3-1/TRBV3-2 | CASSQGTGVKANYGYTF
TRBV5-1 | CASSPQYSGNSPLHF
TRBV6-5 | CASSPLGLGAYEQYF
TRBV6-5 | CASSPDSLNTEAFF
TRBV5-4 | CASSLEGGGGETQYF
TRBV6-6 | CASSLDNQPQHF
TRBV7-8 | CASSGMDRAADKGEKLFF
TRBV28 | CASSIWAPKRGRAHPYNEQFF
TRBV6-1 | CASSEALGLAYEQYF
TRBV5-5 | CASSLAGGMDGYTF
TRBV11-1 | CASSLSMGQGNSPLHF
TRBV3-1/TRBV3-2 | CASSQLTEAPYNEQFF
TRBV28 | CASSPPEGSQPQHF
TRBV7-9 | CASPSQGGNQPQHF
TRBV18 | CASSPIGTSGKNNEQFF
TRBV30 | CAWETGSAAKNIQYF
TRBV30 | CAWKEVANTEAFF